This T cell receptor (beta chain) was sequenced for a study of cytomegalovirus exposure and HLA in healthy donors. As for the study in general: In terms of ancestry, the Caucasian-associated cluster contained about four fifths of the roughly 360 genotyped donors.

Study-wide results and limits: The dataset shows that most TCR sequences were rare, while some public TCRs occurred in many donors. Within an earlier analysis, most TCR beta V segments proved productive either about 87% or about 30% of the time.

The CDR3 loop spans 12 amino acids. Germline CDR1 MNHNS, CDR2 SASEGT. The J segment lost 6 bases and the V segment lost 6 bases, leaving 4 bases of the junction unmatched. This PCR relied on a set of 60 Vbeta primers and 13 Jbeta primers. Sequenced by immunoSEQ multiplex PCR; TCRdb stores in-frame clones only, minus some. Its listing shows about 150,000 clones. Concerning this clone itself: Antigen specificity is unknown.

This chain joins TRBV6-1 and TRBJ2-7, with 8 bases identical to TRBD1. The sequenced sample was PBMCs. This receptor was taken from a man younger than 40 in good health and CMV-seronegative. The CDR3 loop is CASRRTGPEQYF. Here the CDR3 DNA reads TGTGCCAGCAGGAGGACAGGGCCCGAGCAGTACTTC.